This TCR beta chain was obtained from a study of early T cells in non-severe SARS-CoV-2 infection. Turning to the study itself: It was bulk RNA from unsorted whole blood that was sequenced, and the chains were unpaired. Study conclusions and caveats: Comparison of clonotypes with VDJdb favored anti-spike CD8 responses while missing private and CD4 specificities.

This clonotype appeared a few times. Antigen specificity is unknown. V was trimmed by 3 bases and J by 1 base, leaving 15 bases between them. The CDR3 loop spans 16 amino acids. The germline V gene encodes CDR1 KGHSH and CDR2 LQKENI. Tagging with unique molecular identifiers was applied to individual cDNA molecules. TCRdb redid the calling of the 5' RACE reads with MiXCR, one entry per CDR3 protein. This table has fewer than 100,000 distinct CDR3 sequences, roughly 5.7% appearing once. The sequenced sample consisted of whole blood. The gene calls are TRBV18 and TRBJ1-2, with D possibly being TRBD1 (6 bases). The receptor was derived from an adult who was a healthcare worker with PCR-confirmed SARS-CoV-2 infection or an uninfected control (not recorded which). The CDR3 DNA follows: TGTGCCAGCTCACCGATTCCAGGGGAGAGTAACTATGGCTACACCTTC. It is translated as CASSPIPGESNYGYTF.